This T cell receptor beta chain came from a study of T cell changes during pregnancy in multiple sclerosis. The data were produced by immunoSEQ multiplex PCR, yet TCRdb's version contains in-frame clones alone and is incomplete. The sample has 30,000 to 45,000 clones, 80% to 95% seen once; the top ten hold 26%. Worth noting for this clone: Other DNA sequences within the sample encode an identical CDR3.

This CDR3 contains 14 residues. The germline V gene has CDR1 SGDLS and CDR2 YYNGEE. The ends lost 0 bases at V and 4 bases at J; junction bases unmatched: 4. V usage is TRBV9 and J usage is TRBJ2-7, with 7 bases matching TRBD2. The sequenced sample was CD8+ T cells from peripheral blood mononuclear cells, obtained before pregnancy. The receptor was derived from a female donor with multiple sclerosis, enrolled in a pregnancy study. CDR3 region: CASSVDSGVYEQYF. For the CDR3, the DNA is TGTGCCAGCAGCGTAGACAGCGGGGTTTACGAGCAGTACTTC. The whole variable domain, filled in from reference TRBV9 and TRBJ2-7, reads DSGVTQTPKHLITATGQRVTLRCSPRSGDLSVYWYQQSLDQGLQFLIQYYNGEERAKGNILERFSAQQFPDLHSELNLSSLELGDSALYFCASSVDSGVYEQYFGPGTRLTVT.